This T cell receptor beta chain derives from a study of cytomegalovirus exposure and HLA in healthy donors (dated by TCRdb to 2015 to 2018). Background on the whole study: An earlier analysis of 587 of the donors reported about 250 Gb of sequence data and 100 million to 140 million unique TCR beta sequences from roughly 180 million T cells. The later analysis used no new phenotypic data to find candidate immune exposures, relying instead on TCR beta sequences and their occurrence across donors. Typing coverage differed by locus: A, B, C, DRB1 and DQB1 were typed in about 620-640 donors, DQA1 in about 500, DPA1 in nearly 610, and DPB1 in around 490. Both class I and class II loci were covered by HLA typing, at four-digit resolution. All discovery cohort repertoires had been generated using a single sequencing platform. To study patterns of TCR occurrence, a later analysis re-analyzed previously published TCR beta repertoires from 650 to 750 donors and added high-resolution HLA genotyping. The study used immunosequencing to profile the T cell repertoires of approximately 690 subjects and linked those repertoires to cytomegalovirus serostatus. Among some 410 genotyped donors of the cohort, an average of approximately 240,000 unique TCR beta nucleotide sequences were sequenced per donor, around a sixth of them non-productive. Along with the approximately 700-subject first cohort, a separate validation cohort of over a hundred different subjects was used. Of the roughly 400 genotyped donors, roughly 76% were placed in the genetic ancestry cluster associated with self-reported Caucasian donors. Donor age, sex, ethnicity and CMV serostatus were compiled together with the repertoire data. In a later genetic analysis, genome-wide SNP genotypes for 398 of the 666 donors were used, and that subset was treated as a discovery cohort. To predict cytomegalovirus infection status, the study brought together high-throughput TCR immunosequencing, statistical association of individual TCRs with disease status, and machine learning. About five DR-DQ haplotypes were treated as single units for association and clustering because of strong linkage in the cohort. To decide whether each TCR beta V gene segment behaved as functional or pseudogenic, an earlier analysis of 587 of the donors relied on high-throughput TCR beta sequencing. The study aimed to test whether cataloging public T cell receptors could reveal signatures of past pathogen exposure. About 280 gigabases of sequencing data and 70 million to 95 million unique TCR sequences made up an early release that covered 640 HLA-typed donors.

Broad study findings and their caveats: An association between a missense DCLRE1C variant and V-gene and J-gene trimming of TCR beta chains was found in a later genetic analysis and replicated in an independent cohort. When HLA alleles, especially DR and DQ, strongly co-occurred, attributing TCR associations to individual alleles was difficult. In vitro tests confirmed that a few of the cytomegalovirus-associated TCR beta chains recognize cytomegalovirus antigens. A later analysis associated roughly 17,000 TCR beta sequences with specific HLA alleles at a false discovery rate of 0.05. A later analysis found that most CMV-associated TCR beta chains appeared HLA-restricted, with HLA associations seemingly driven largely by CMV exposure. Immune exposure information for the cohort was limited to CMV serostatus. The classifier was reported to diagnose cytomegalovirus status with high specificity and sensitivity in both the original and validation cohorts. According to a later analysis, TCR association rates differed among HLA loci, with DRB1 alleles showing the most associated TCRs and HLA-C alleles showing the fewest. Only TCR beta chains were sequenced in this cohort, and the absence of alpha or paired-chain data limited detectable features. Several of the top co-occurrence clusters appeared to be linked to parvovirus B19, influenza, CMV and Epstein-Barr virus, according to a later analysis. The earlier analysis of 450 to 700 of the donors excluded fewer than 20 rarely observed V segments, including chromosome 9 orphons, because counts were too low. Roughly uniform sequencing depth across donors was assumed in presence/absence analyses, although this assumption may not hold. According to the authors, the approach could potentially be generalized to other disease states and immunological phenotypes. Most TCR sequences were seen in very few donors, while some public TCRs were found in many individuals. In a later analysis, HLA-associated TCR beta chains were found to be more clonally expanded and to have lower generation probabilities than equally common non-associated chains. Some IMGT-functional V segments, including TRBV6-2 and TRBV6-3, could not be distinguished by the 87-base-pair reads and were therefore excluded. A further reported finding was that TCR beta sequences accurately predicted the HLA-A and HLA-B alleles for most subjects in the first cohort. Linkage disequilibrium might explain the correlated functional status among segregating V segments, but an unknown experimental factor could not be excluded. A cluster of highly shared sequence variants was judged likely to represent a technical artifact of the sequencing pipeline. In the study, around 150 TCR beta chains were listed as associated with cytomegalovirus. According to a later genetic analysis, donors in an Asian-associated ancestry cluster had fewer N-insertions in productive TCRs than the approximately 700-donor mean. Because HLA typing was unavailable for some donors at each locus, only the typed subset was used in association tests. Broadly in line with IMGT annotations, most TCR beta V segments showed up in productive rearrangements about 87% or about 30% of the time in an earlier analysis of roughly 590 of the donors.

Library preparation used the immunoSEQ multiplex PCR assay. A mixture of 60 forward primers for TCR Vbeta segments and 13 reverse primers for TCR Jbeta segments was used in the multiplex PCR. The CDR3 region of rearranged TCR beta genes was amplified from genomic DNA with a multiplex PCR assay. The amplified TCR beta libraries were sequenced on the Illumina HiSeq System as 87-base-pair reads. Per the original workflow: A later analysis tallied around 87 million unique TCR beta chains across the 666 repertoires, and about 10 million of those chains were shared by two or more donors. To remove PCR and sequencing errors, raw reads were error-corrected and collapsed into unique sequences using a nearest-neighbor algorithm that merged closely related sequences. V, D and J gene segments were assigned by aligning CDR3 sequences to IMGT reference sequences. For a sequence to be retained, a match of at least six nucleotides to both a V gene segment and a J gene segment was required. Rearrangements were classified as productive when the CDR3 lacked stop codons and remained in frame with V and J, and all other rearrangements were classified as non-productive. Following IMGT convention, CDR3 was defined as the stretch from the second conserved V-encoded cysteine to the conserved J-encoded phenylalanine. In an earlier analysis of around 570 of the donors, sequences lacking an unambiguous match to a single V gene segment were excluded. In an earlier analysis of 450 to 750 of the donors, a V segment was called functional when productive rearrangements were above 56.7%, and segregating when the standard deviation between donors exceeded 5%. A statistical classification framework was developed to diagnose cytomegalovirus status using the catalog of TCR beta chain sequences. V and J gene assignment, in a later analysis, came from comparing TCR nucleotide sequences with IMGT/GENE-DB human TR gene sequences. Using the TCRdist pipeline, a later analysis assigned CDR3 sequences along with most-parsimonious VDJ recombination scenarios. In a later analysis, every TCR beta chain was defined by the combination of its CDR3 amino acid sequence and its V-gene family, and reads without a unique V-gene family were dropped. As a way to deal with suspected cross-contamination and a sequencing artifact, a later analysis dropped roughly 620 nucleotide sequences that were highly shared and had low generation probability. For each public chain, a later analysis derived a clonal expansion index from normalized ranks of inferred template counts within each repertoire. Generation probabilities in a later analysis came from a VDJ recombination model fitted to out-of-frame rearrangements, and those results were checked against IGoR. A later analysis scored TCR-TCR, TCR-HLA and TCR-CMV co-occurrence with hypergeometric tests, applying a repertoire-size bias correction to TCR pairs. False discovery rates were estimated in a later analysis by permuting HLA or CMV assignments 20 times. A later analysis grouped co-occurring TCRs with DBSCAN, adding TCRdist sequence similarity when clustering within HLA-allele-positive subsets. Co-occurrence clustering excluded repertoires with fewer than 30,000 or more than 120,000 public chains, plus five with anomalous nucleotide sharing. TCRdb took this table from immuneACCESS and kept in-frame rearrangements with V and J called. Such tables lack part of the clones; where checked against another copy, unresolved V genes explain under half of the gap, and the rest is unexplained. The V and J calls and clone size are taken from that table; D and trimming were inferred from the DNA. The sample data list under 150,000 clones, and 70% to 85% of these were observed just once. Of the sample, 2.5% is held by the ten largest clones.

The cohort was made up of under 800 healthy bone marrow donors. At the time of sampling, every cohort member was nominally healthy, though immune exposures that went unrecorded were likely present. The donor was CMV seronegative and belonged to the group of 352 seronegative cohort members. A peripheral blood sample was provided by each donor, and peripheral blood mononuclear cells were used for TCR beta sequencing. The Qiagen DNeasy Blood Extraction Kit was used to extract genomic DNA from the blood cell samples. A note on this clone: The antigen it binds to is not known. Base-call qualities are not available, and no considerably larger clone is one nucleotide away.

According to the germline V gene, CDR1 reads SGHAT and CDR2 reads FQNNGV. The CDR3 has 13 amino acids, counting the end cysteine and phenylalanine. Only CDR3 DNA remains: 39 bases, in frame from the first base. At the junction V is shortened by 0 bases and J by 6 bases, with 7 bases in between. This TCR was sampled from a male donor in good health and CMV-seronegative. Sequencing was carried out using PBMCs. Recombination linked TRBV11-2 to TRBJ2-3; the D gene is perhaps TRBD1, from 6 matching bases. The sequenced DNA: TGTGCCAGCAGCTTAGATCAGGGGGATACGCAGTATTTT. Its coded protein is CASSLDQGDTQYF.